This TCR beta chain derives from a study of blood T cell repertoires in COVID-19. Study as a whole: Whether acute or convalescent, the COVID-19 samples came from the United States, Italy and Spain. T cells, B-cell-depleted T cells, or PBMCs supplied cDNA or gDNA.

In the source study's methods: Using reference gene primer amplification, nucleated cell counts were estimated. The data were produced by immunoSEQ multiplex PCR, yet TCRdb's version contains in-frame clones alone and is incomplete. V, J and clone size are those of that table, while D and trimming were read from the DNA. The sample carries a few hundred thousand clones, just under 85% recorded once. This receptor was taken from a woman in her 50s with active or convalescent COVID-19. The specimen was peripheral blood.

The CDR3 is CASSPKDITHYEQYF. The CDR3 DNA reads TGTGCCAGCAGCCCCAAGGACATCACCCACTACGAGCAGTACTTC. The chain links TRBV13 to TRBJ2-7; D perhaps matches TRBD1 (5 bases). CDR3 size: 15 residues. Trimming shortened V by 5 bases and J by 3 bases, and 17 bases separated the two germline ends. Germline V gene data show CDR1 as PRHDT and CDR2 as FYEKMQ (reference sequence).